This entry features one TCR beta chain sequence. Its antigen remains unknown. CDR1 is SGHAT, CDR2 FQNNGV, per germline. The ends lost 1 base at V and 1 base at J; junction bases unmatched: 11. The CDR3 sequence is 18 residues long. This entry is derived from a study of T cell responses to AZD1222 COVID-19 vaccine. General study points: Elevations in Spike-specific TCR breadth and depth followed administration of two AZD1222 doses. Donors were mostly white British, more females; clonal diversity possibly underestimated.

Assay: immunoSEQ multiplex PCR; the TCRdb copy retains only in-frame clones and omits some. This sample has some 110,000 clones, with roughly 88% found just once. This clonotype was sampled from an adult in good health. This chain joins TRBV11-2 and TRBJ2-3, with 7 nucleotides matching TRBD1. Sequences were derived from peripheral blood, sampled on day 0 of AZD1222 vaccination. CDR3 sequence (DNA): TGTGCCAGCAGCTTAGGGGCAGGGGGTGTCGGGGGCACAGATACGCAGTATTTT. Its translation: CASSLGAGGVGGTDTQYF.